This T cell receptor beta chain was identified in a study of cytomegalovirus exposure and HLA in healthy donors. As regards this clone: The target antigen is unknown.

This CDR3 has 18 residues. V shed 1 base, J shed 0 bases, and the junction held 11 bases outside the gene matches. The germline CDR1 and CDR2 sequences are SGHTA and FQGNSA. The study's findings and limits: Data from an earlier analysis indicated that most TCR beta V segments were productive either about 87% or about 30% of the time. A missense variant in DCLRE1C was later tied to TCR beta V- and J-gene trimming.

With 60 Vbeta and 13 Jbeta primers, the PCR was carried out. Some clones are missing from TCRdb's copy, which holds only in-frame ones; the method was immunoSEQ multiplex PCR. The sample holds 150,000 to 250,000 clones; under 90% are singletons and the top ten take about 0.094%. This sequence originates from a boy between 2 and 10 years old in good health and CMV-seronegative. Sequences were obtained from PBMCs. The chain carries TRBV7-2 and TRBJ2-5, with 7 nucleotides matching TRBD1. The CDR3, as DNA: TGTGCCAGCAGCTTAGGTCTGTCCGGGACAGCGTACCAAGAGACCCAGTACTTC. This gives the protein CASSLGLSGTAYQETQYF.